One T cell receptor (beta chain) is described in this entry. Its antigen remains undetermined. Base qualities are not at hand, and no much larger clone is one base apart. The receptor library was made with 5' RACE. Sequencer: Illumina HiSeq 2500. A second PCR of roughly 7 to 12 cycles was run with a J-beta primer mix and a sample-barcoded 5' primer. A template-switch 5' adaptor carrying 12 random nucleotides introduced a unique molecular identifier onto each TCR beta cDNA molecule. At least 2.5 million CDR3-containing paired-end reads were obtained from each sample. First-strand cDNA was synthesized from all RNA with the Mint cDNA synthesis kit, primed by a TRBC-specific oligonucleotide. Following uracil-DNA glycosylase treatment, a first 18-cycle PCR with universal primers M1SS and BC2_uni_R was performed on all cDNA. The study's own analysis went as follows. Normalization of each sample was performed by random selection of 1 million high-quality reads, each carrying a distinct molecular identifier. Instead of being binned into consensus sequences, reads that shared molecular identifiers were thrown out. MiTCR, set to a Q25 quality threshold and the strictest error-elimination algorithm, was used for CDR3 identification, clonotype clustering and error correction. A nonparametric unseen species model using Euler transformation provided a lower-bound estimate of total TCR beta diversity. The public reads were reanalyzed by TCRdb: fastp trimming at Q25, MiXCR alignment, in-frame beta chains only. Entries that share a CDR3 protein sequence are merged under the most common genes and DNA. TCRdb assigned the V and J calls; the authors' analysis was not used. In all, the sample holds over 700,000 distinct CDR3 sequences, and about 53% of those were seen once. 40% to 50% of the sample comes from the top ten.

V sheds 1 base and J sheds 5 bases, leaving 16 bases between their ends. Spanning cysteine to phenylalanine, the CDR3 consists of 15 amino acids. Only the CDR3 part of the read is kept: 45 bases, read in frame from the first base. According to the germline V gene, CDR1 reads SGHRS and CDR2 reads YFSETQ. These data belong to a study of blood T cells in healthy people across ages (dated by TCRdb to 2013 to 2016). A note on the overall study: In model experiments, template switching captured about one uniquely barcoded TCR beta cDNA molecule for every two T cells. The study analyzed two additional independent replicas of 1 million unique cDNA reads from the same blood draw for two donors, one aged 18 to 30 and one aged 80 or older. The donors were divided into four age groups: young (average about 15 years), middle-aged (about 39), aged (roughly 60) and long-lived (about 80). To track age-related changes in TCR beta repertoire diversity, the study relied on deep sequencing normalized with unique cDNA molecular identifiers. To avoid experimental bias, donors of different ages were distributed randomly across sequencing lanes. General findings and caveats noted by the study authors: Observed TCR beta diversity per million T cells fell roughly linearly with age, and a significant reduction was already apparent by age around 39. Estimates of total diversity from one million sequenced T cells were regarded as lower bounds and underestimates. Since profiling was done on bulk unsorted PBMCs, naive and antigen-experienced compartments could not be conclusively compared. Compared with the aged group, more naive CD4+ T cells, fewer expanded clones and increased TCR diversity were shown by the long-lived group, suggesting age selection. Observed TCR beta diversity correlated strongly with the percentage of naive T cells measured by flow cytometry. The CMV infection status of donors was not known, potentially confounding age-related changes in expanded clonotypes.

Systemically healthy Caucasian individuals from Russia, 39 in total and aged roughly 6 to 100 years, were included as donors. About 9.8 milliliters of peripheral blood were drawn from each donor into EDTA-treated Vacutainer tubes. PBMCs were isolated by Ficoll-Paque density-gradient centrifugation, with at least 7 million obtained per sample. Total RNA, at least 5 micrograms per sample, was extracted from PBMCs with Trizol reagent. For every donor, flow cytometry on a PBMC aliquot measured the percentage of naive CD45RAhigh/CD27high T cells. Sequenced material: blood. The V gene is TRBV5-1 and the J gene is TRBJ2-7; TRBD1 is a possible D gene, resting on 6 matching bases. This sequence originates from a man at least 80 years old in good health. CDR3 reads: CASSLTEDSTNEQYF. Here is the DNA: TGCGCCAGCAGCTTGACGGAGGACAGCACCAACGAGCAGTACTTC.